These 27 T cell receptor beta chains originate from one sample sequenced in a study of tumor-infiltrating lymphocytes in primary liver carcinoma. Each 20-30 mg portion of unsorted bulk tissue served as the source for co-extraction of RNA and DNA. From around 500 ng of total RNA, TCR beta-specific cDNA was reverse-transcribed using a constant-region primer. Modified slightly, ARM-PCR produced TCR beta libraries over three nested multiplex PCR rounds. The first two PCR rounds used TRBV1-TRBV30 forward primers with a C-beta reverse primer, about 10 cycles each. TCRdb re-analysed the multiplex PCR reads in MiXCR, keeping a single row per CDR3 protein. The sample includes around 25,000 distinct CDR3 sequences, approximately 77% seen only once; the top ten take around 29%. The sample was liver tumor tissue from sampling region 5. Indicated subset: tumor region T5, tumor centre. The receptors derive from a woman aged 25 to 39 with primary liver carcinoma and hepatitis B virus infection.

Regarding this clonotype: Without the conserved terminal phenylalanine or tryptophan, this CDR3 likely stems from a read error. The chain uses TRBV29-1 and TRBJ1-1; no firm D call. The CDR3 is made up of 11 amino acids. Per germline, CDR1 SQVTM and CDR2 ANQGSEA. CDR3 loop: CSIEWRTEAFY. The CDR3 DNA reads as TGCAGCATTGAATGGCGGACTGAAGCTTTCTAT.

A word on this clonotype: Given a much more abundant clone one base away, this may be a read error. V is TRBV28 and J is TRBJ2-4, with a possible D match to TRBD2 (6 bases). Germline V gives CDR1 MDHEN, CDR2 SYDVKM. CDR3 length: 17 residues. The CDR3 is CASRPLKGGVAKSIQNF. CDR3 nucleotides: TGTGCCAGCAGACCTTTGAAGGGAGGAGTTGCCAAAAGCATTCAGAACTTC.

Turning to this clonotype: The junction departs from the called germline gene at one end, perhaps through a read error. The rearrangement uses TRBV4-2 and TRBJ2-7; 10 bases match TRBD1. The CDR3 runs to 18 residues. Germline CDR1 reads LGHNA; CDR2 reads YNFKEQ. Here the CDR3 reads CASNQEHLGQGGPREHYF. As DNA, the CDR3 is TGCGCCAGCAACCAGGAACACCTAGGACAGGGGGGACCGCGCGAGCACTACTTC.

To note about this clonotype: This may be a read error, as it is one base from a much larger clone. This chain joins TRBV15 and TRBJ2-3; D is unresolved. The germline gives CDR1 LNHNV, CDR2 YYDKDF (reference sequence). The V and J ends lost 3 bases and 5 bases respectively, with 15 bases between them. The CDR3 contains 15 residues. The chain's CDR3 is CATSRSRTGIDTQYF. The CDR3 coding sequence is TGTGCCACCAGCAGGTCGAGAACTGGCATAGATACGCAGTATTTT.

This clonotype occurred many times. The genes are TRBV5-6 and TRBJ2-6; D possibly corresponds to TRBD1 (6 bases). Trimming left V 4 bases short and J 0 bases short, with 14 bases between. The CDR3 is 17 amino acids. Germline V gene data show CDR1 as SGHDT and CDR2 as YYEEEE. Written as DNA, the CDR3 is TGTGCCAGCAGCCAGGACAGCAGCTTCTCTGGGGCCAACGTCCTGACTTTC. This gives the protein CASSQDSSFSGANVLTF.

The rearrangement joins TRBV28 to TRBJ2-5, with D possibly called TRBD1 or TRBD2 (5 bases each). Germline loops: CDR1 MDHEN, CDR2 SYDVKM. The CDR3 extends over 14 amino acids. V gave up 4 bases and J gave up 5 bases, with 14 bases separating them. The CDR3 spells CASSYSGCGETQYF. The CDR3, as DNA: TGTGCCAGCAGTTACTCAGGGTGCGGGGAGACCCAGTACTTC.

As concerns this clonotype: The junction departs from the called germline gene at one end, perhaps through a read error. The chain combines TRBV5-4 with TRBJ2-2, with D tentatively TRBD2 (6 bases). This CDR3 contains 16 residues. Germline V lookup: CDR1 SGHNT, CDR2 YYREEE (reference sequence). CDR3 bases: TGTGCCGGCAGCTTGGAGGGAACGACGATAACCGGGGAGCTATTTTTT. It is translated as CAGSLEGTTITGELFF.

A word on this clonotype: One end of the junction varies from germline; a read error may be responsible. V usage is TRBV10-3 and J usage is TRBJ2-5; D gene uncertain. Germline V gives CDR1 ENHRY, CDR2 SYGVKD. The CDR3 has 15 amino acids. CDR3 region: CATSEPATGQETQYF. The DNA of the CDR3 is TGTGCCACCAGTGAGCCGGCTACCGGACAAGAGACCCAGTACTTC.

The chain combines TRBV11-1 with TRBJ2-7, with D unresolved. The CDR3 is 12 amino acids. CDR1 and CDR2 (germline): SGHAT, FQDESV (reference sequence). With 7 bases removed from V and 6 bases from J, the gap between germline ends came to 13 bases. This chain's CDR3 is CASIGYLREQYF. The CDR3 nucleotides read TGTGCCAGCATAGGATACCTTCGCGAGCAGTACTTC.

Notes on this clonotype: The germline gene is not matched at one end of the junction; a read error may be the cause. The chain couples TRBV11-2 to TRBJ2-7; possible D gene TRBD2, 6 bases. The CDR3 extends over 13 amino acids. Germline-derived CDR1 and CDR2 are SGHAT and FQNNGV. For the CDR3, the DNA is TGTGCCTGCAGCCCTTCGGGGAGGTACGAGCAGTATTTC. Translated: CACSPSGRYEQYF.

To note about this clonotype: Given a much more abundant clone one base away, this may be a read error. CDR3 bases: TGTGTCAGCAGCTTACCCTCGGGACTAGTTTCCCCCAATGAGCAGTTCTTC. Amino acid sequence: CVSSLPSGLVSPNEQFF. The chain is built from TRBV7-2 and TRBJ2-1, with 8 bases matching TRBD2. CDR1 SGHTA and CDR2 FQGNSA come from the germline V gene. The CDR3 sequence is 17 residues long.

Comments on this clonotype: The CDR3 ends on some other residue instead of the conserved phenylalanine or tryptophan, so this is likely a read error. The chain links TRBV4-3 to TRBJ2-1; no firm D call. CDR1 LGHNA and CDR2 YSLEER come from the germline V gene. The CDR3 totals 14 residues. With 4 bases removed from V and 6 bases from J, the gap between germline ends came to 13 bases. The CDR3 region has the DNA TGCGCCAGCAGCCGCACAGAGTCGGTCAATGAGCAGTTCCTC. This sequence encodes CASSRTESVNEQFL.

Details on this clonotype: It is likely a read error, because the conserved phenylalanine at the end of the CDR3 is missing. The DNA is omitted, as the CDR3 cannot be located on it reliably, and the CDR3 follows TCRdb's listing. The rearrangement uses TRBV6-5 and TRBJ1-1. The CDR3 is 13 amino acids long, termini counted. CDR1 is MNHEY, CDR2 SVGAGI, per germline. The CDR3 spells CDSGIGWNTEASS.

Worth noting for this clonotype: It may be a read error: a sequence one base away is much more abundant. The V gene is TRBV7-9, the J gene TRBJ2-1; TRBD2 is a possible D gene (6 bases). This CDR3 has 11 residues. The germline V gene has CDR1 SEHNR and CDR2 FQNEAQ (reference sequence). CDR3 sequence reads: CTSSFLAEQFF. The CDR3 DNA follows: TGTACCAGCAGCTTCCTAGCGGAGCAGTTCTTC.

A single count supports this clonotype. One end of the junction does not line up with germline, which may come from a read error. The chain employs TRBV6-5 and TRBJ2-2; tentative D call: TRBD1 (5 bases). The CDR3 length is 15 residues. From germline, CDR1 is MNHEY and CDR2 SVGAGI. As DNA, the CDR3 is TGTGCCATCAGTCCGCGGTCAGGGTTCACCGAGGAGCTGTTTTTT. It specifies CAISPRSGFTEELFF.

V is TRBV5-4 and J is TRBJ2-3; tentatively, D is TRBD1 (5 bases). Trimming stripped 10 bases from V and 3 bases from J, with 27 bases between. The length of the CDR3 is 17 residues. CDR1 and CDR2 from the germline V gene are SGHNT and YYREEE (reference sequence). DNA for the CDR3: TGTGCCGGCATCGTAGACGGACACCCTCCACCTACAGATACGCAGTATTTT. Residues: CAGIVDGHPPPTDTQYF. The full variable domain, with the rest looked up from reference TRBV5-4 and TRBJ2-3, is ETGVTQSPTHLIKTRGQQVTLRCSSQSGHNTVSWYQQALGQGPQFIFQYYREEENGRGNFPPRFSGLQFPNYSSELNVNALELDDSALYLCAGIVDGHPPPTDTQYFGPGTRLTVL.

The count of this clonotype is one. A junction end diverges from the germline sequence, so it may reflect a read error. V gene TRBV4-3 combines with J gene TRBJ1-2; TRBD1 might be the D (5 bases). In germline, CDR1 is LGHNA, CDR2 YSLEER. The CDR3 spans 20 residues. The CDR3 nucleotides are TGCGCCAGCAACCAAGGCGAAGGATGGGGCAGGACCGCTACTAACTTTGGCTACACCTTC. Amino acid sequence: CASNQGEGWGRTATNFGYTF.

Note on this clonotype: The junction departs from the called germline gene at one end, perhaps through a read error. The rearrangement links TRBV6-5 to TRBJ2-7; 9 nucleotides match TRBD1. CDR3 size: 14 residues. Germline V gene sequence: CDR1 MNHEY, CDR2 SVGAGI. CDR3 sequence (DNA): TGTGCCAGCAGTCCATCCCGGGACAGGGTGGAGCACTACTTC. Amino acid sequence: CASSPSRDRVEHYF.

This clonotype was detected only once. A junction end diverges from the germline sequence, so it may reflect a read error. The chain couples TRBV30 to TRBJ2-1; D possibly corresponds to TRBD2 (6 bases). This CDR3 region has 14 residues. Per germline, CDR1 GTSNPN and CDR2 SVGIG (reference sequence). For the CDR3, the DNA is TGTGGCTGGAGTATGGGACTGGCCGCCGGTGAGCAGTTCTTC. Its protein product is CGWSMGLAAGEQFF.

Worth noting for this clonotype: The CDR3 ends on some other residue instead of the conserved phenylalanine or tryptophan, so this is likely a read error. CDR3 sequence: CASSPNPQLSTGELFS. The CDR3 nucleotides read TGTGCCAGCAGCCCCAATCCCCAATTGAGCACCGGGGAGCTGTTTTCT. The chain is built from TRBV11-2 and TRBJ2-2; D not resolved. The CDR3 contains 16 residues. The V gene lost 5 bases and the J gene lost 4 bases, with 17 bases spanning the gap. CDR1 is SGHAT, CDR2 FQNNGV, per germline.

As to this clonotype: At one end, the junction sequence differs from germline, possibly due to a read error. The rearrangement uses TRBV4-1 and TRBJ2-3, with D hard to call. With the DNA end fitting TRBJ1-5 better, the J assignment may be wrong. Per germline, CDR1 MGHRA and CDR2 YSYEKL. CDR3 length: 18 amino acids. The CDR3 DNA follows: TGCGCCAGCAACCAACTAGGCATGGTAGCTGAAGACCCGGATACGCAGCATTTT. It encodes CASNQLGMVAEDPDTQHF.

In the case of this clonotype: The junction departs from germline at one end; a sequencing error may be responsible. This chain joins TRBV11-2 and TRBJ2-2; TRBD2 might be the D (5 bases). The CDR3 is 16 amino acids. The V gene's germline CDR1 is SGHAT and CDR2 FQNNGV. CDR3 sequence reads: CASSLAGSANTGELLF. The CDR3 bases are TGTGCCAGCAGCTTAGCTGGGTCCGCAAACACCGGGGAGCTGTTATTT.

Details on this clonotype: Germline is not matched at one junction end, which may reflect a read error. The V and J genes are TRBV5-4 and TRBJ2-1; D is perhaps TRBD1 or TRBD2 (5 bases each). Germline V gene data show CDR1 as SGHNT and CDR2 as YYREEE (reference sequence). The CDR3 extends over 16 amino acids. The DNA for the CDR3 is TGTGCCAACAGCTTCGGAGCTCGGGGCCACCATAATGAGCAGTTCTTT. It is translated as CANSFGARGHHNEQFF.

As concerns this clonotype: The germline gene is not matched at one end of the junction; a read error may be the cause. This rearrangement joins TRBV24-1 to TRBJ2-1, with 7 nucleotides matching TRBD1. Germline-derived CDR1 and CDR2 are KGHDR and SFDVKD. The CDR3 length is 17 residues. CDR3 residues: CATNGHRGADLDNERFF. The CDR3 DNA is TGTGCCACCAATGGTCACAGGGGCGCTGATCTGGATAATGAGCGGTTCTTC.

This clonotype was observed many times. The chain links TRBV29-1 to TRBJ2-7; 12 bases fit TRBD2. Unmatched junction bases numbered 10, after V lost 2 bases and J lost 8 bases. Germline CDR1 reads SQVTM; CDR2 reads ANQGSEA. The CDR3 runs to 15 residues. The CDR3 nucleotides read TGCAGCGTTGAATGGGGAGAGACTAGCGGGAGTAAGCAGTACTTC. Its protein product is CSVEWGETSGSKQYF.

The chain couples TRBV10-3 to TRBJ2-1; D is unclear. The V gene's germline CDR1 is ENHRY and CDR2 SYGVKD. V shed 5 bases and J shed 8 bases, with 16 bases lying between them. The CDR3 is made up of 14 amino acids. CDR3 sequence: CAISPTATLDEQFF. The DNA for the CDR3 is TGTGCCATCAGTCCCACGGCAACTCTGGATGAGCAGTTCTTC.

As concerns this clonotype: No conserved phenylalanine or tryptophan is present at the end of the CDR3, so a read error is the likely explanation. The chain recombines TRBV6-2 or TRBV6-3 with TRBJ2-2, with D possibly being TRBD1 (5 bases). The germline V and J ends were trimmed by 11 bases and 2 bases, with 18 bases remaining between them. Germline CDR1 MNHEY, CDR2 SVGEGT. The CDR3 covers 15 residues. For the CDR3, the DNA is TGTGCCGCCTCGGCGGCAGGGAAAAACACCGGGGAGCTGTTTTTG. Encoded protein: CAASAAGKNTGELFL.